A single sample gave rise to the 23 T cell receptor beta chains below, sequenced in a study of Graves' ophthalmopathy and Graves' hyperthyroidism. Amplified TCR beta CDR3 regions were obtained using RNA transcripts as template. First-round RT-PCR with HTBI primers preceded a second-round multiplex PCR. TCRdb re-analysed the multiplex PCR reads in MiXCR, keeping a single row per CDR3 protein. The repertoire holds a few hundred thousand distinct CDR3 sequences, with under 25% as singletons. The sequencing input was peripheral blood. These receptors all come from a woman under 30 with stable Graves' hyperthyroidism.

This clonotype has ten or more counts. The J gene is TRBJ1-1, the V gene TRBV19, with a weak D call TRBD1 (5 bases). CDR1 is LNHDA, CDR2 SQIVND, per germline (reference sequence). V lost 3 bases and J lost 3, with 8 bases in between. The CDR3 covers 13 residues. Here the CDR3 reads CASSITGDTEAFF. In nucleotides, the CDR3 is TGTGCCAGTAGTATCACGGGGGACACTGAAGCTTTCTTT.

This clonotype came up once. The rearrangement links TRBV20-1 to TRBJ1-2, with TRBD1 matching over 10 bases. Germline trimming cut 3 bases from V and 3 bases from J; bases unmatched to any gene: 1. The CDR3 has 13 residues. The germline gives CDR1 DFQATT, CDR2 SNEGSKA (reference sequence). The CDR3 nucleotides read TGCAGTGCTAGGACAGGGGGCCACTATGGCTACACCTTC. Its translation is CSARTGGHYGYTF.

In this sample, this clonotype turned up many times. The chain is built from TRBV20-1 and TRBJ2-1, with 10 nucleotides matching TRBD2. V gave up 2 bases and J gave up 9 bases; unmatched junction bases: 7. CDR3 length equals 14 residues. CDR1 is DFQATT, CDR2 SNEGSKA, per germline (reference sequence). CDR3 in amino acids: CSARSLAGAFEQFF. The CDR3 bases are TGCAGTGCTAGAAGCCTAGCGGGAGCATTTGAGCAGTTCTTC.

This clonotype was seen repeatedly, ten times or more. V is TRBV7-2 and J is TRBJ2-7, with 7 nucleotides matching TRBD1. V lost 5 bases and J lost 3; bases outside the gene matches: 10. The CDR3 runs to 15 residues. The germline V gene encodes CDR1 SGHTA and CDR2 FQGNSA. CDR3 bases: TGTGCCAGCAGCCCGGACAGGACCTACCACTACGAGCAGTACTTC. It specifies CASSPDRTYHYEQYF.

This clonotype was observed at least ten times. The rearrangement links TRBV9 to TRBJ2-6, with 10 positions matching TRBD1. Germline V gene data show CDR1 as SGDLS and CDR2 as YYNGEE. This CDR3 region has 18 residues. V shed 2 bases, J shed 4 bases, and the junction held 9 bases outside the gene matches. The CDR3 DNA is TGTGCCAGCAGCGTGAGCGGGACAGGGGTCTCCGGGGCCAACGTCCTGACTTTC. Residues: CASSVSGTGVSGANVLTF.

This clonotype has ten or more counts. The chain joins TRBV6-4 to TRBJ2-7; TRBD1 is a possible D gene (6 bases). Germline V gene data show CDR1 as MRHNA and CDR2 as SNTAGT. The germline V and J ends were trimmed by 6 bases and 2 bases, with 23 bases remaining between them. The CDR3 sequence is 17 residues long. CDR3 loop: CASSSTRDTPSPYEQYF. CDR3 nucleotide sequence: TGTGCCAGCAGCTCAACCAGGGACACTCCATCCCCCTACGAGCAGTACTTC.

This clonotype was counted many times. The chain couples TRBV27 to TRBJ2-7; 8 nucleotides align to TRBD1. The V gene's germline CDR1 is MNHEY and CDR2 SMNVEV (reference sequence). CDR3 size: 16 residues. Germline trimming cut 7 bases from V and 0 bases from J; bases unmatched to any gene: 11. The CDR3 loop reads CASKDTGGYSSYEQYF. The DNA of the CDR3 is TGTGCCAGCAAAGATACAGGGGGATACTCCTCCTACGAGCAGTACTTC.

This clonotype was detected ten times or more. The chain has TRBV30 and TRBJ2-2; TRBD2 matches at 13 bases. The CDR3 extends over 15 amino acids. V dropped 2 bases and J dropped 8; count of bases not matched to a gene: 5. The germline V gene has CDR1 GTSNPN and CDR2 SVGIG (reference sequence). The CDR3, as DNA: TGTGCCTGGAGTTCCGGACTAGCGGGAGTAGGGGAGCTGTTTTTT. Its translation is CAWSSGLAGVGELFF.

At least ten counts were recorded for this clonotype. The chain combines TRBV11-2 with TRBJ2-7; D is unresolved. The CDR3 has 15 residues. Between the trimmed V and J ends, which lost 4 bases and 2 bases, there was a span of 15 bases. Germline V gene sequence: CDR1 SGHAT, CDR2 FQNNGV. DNA of the CDR3: TGTGCCAGCAGCTCCCAATATCTGGGGACCTACGAGCAGTACTTC. This translates into CASSSQYLGTYEQYF.

Worth noting for this clonotype: This likely comes from a read error, as the CDR3 has no conserved phenylalanine or tryptophan at its end. The CDR3, as DNA: TGTGCCAGCAGTTTGGGACAGGGTGACTATGGCTACACCGAC. Protein: CASSLGQGDYGYTD. The chain recombines TRBV27 with TRBJ1-2, with 9 bases aligning to TRBD1. Trimming cost V 3 bases and J 3 bases; bases outside gene matches: 2. The CDR3 consists of 14 residues. Germline V gene lookup returns CDR1 MNHEY and CDR2 SMNVEV (reference sequence).

The J gene is TRBJ2-7, the V gene TRBV11-1; TRBD1 matches at 12 bases. CDR1 and CDR2 (germline): SGHAT, FQDESV (reference sequence). This CDR3 has 19 amino acids. Trimming took 6 bases from V and 1 from J; bases not matched to a gene: 16. CDR3 in amino acids: CASSFAGTGGALTSYEQYF. DNA for the CDR3: TGTGCCAGCAGTTTCGCCGGGACAGGGGGCGCATTGACTTCCTACGAGCAGTACTTC.

This clonotype was recorded many times. The chain joins TRBV7-2 to TRBJ2-2, with D possibly being TRBD2 (5 bases). The CDR3 loop spans 13 amino acids. Germline V gives CDR1 SGHTA, CDR2 FQGNSA. V lost 5 bases, J lost 5 bases, and 9 bases lay in between. The CDR3 loop reads CASSLRRTGELFF. The CDR3 DNA sequence: TGTGCCAGCAGCCTACGGAGGACCGGGGAGCTGTTTTTT. The entire variable domain, with the rest obtained from reference TRBV7-2 and TRBJ2-2, is as follows: GAGVSQSPSNKVTEKGKDVELRCDPISGHTALYWYRQSLGQGLEFLIYFQGNSAPDKSGLPSDRFSAERTGGSVSTLTIQRTQQEDSAVYLCASSLRRTGELFFGEGSRLTVL.

This clonotype was seen ten or more times. V usage is TRBV10-3 and J usage is TRBJ2-2, with 7 positions matching TRBD1. This CDR3 is built from 21 residues. Per the germline V gene, CDR1 is ENHRY and CDR2 is SYGVKD. With 0 bases clipped from V and 1 base from J, the junction kept 17 bases outside the gene matches. The CDR3 spells CAISESLRTGLPYQNTGELFF. The CDR3 bases are TGTGCCATCAGTGAGTCCTTGAGGACAGGACTCCCGTATCAGAACACCGGGGAGCTGTTTTTT.

In its sample, this clonotype was seen many times. Mismatch with germline at one junction end may stem from a read error. This chain connects TRBV6-1 to TRBJ1-1; D gene uncertain. The germline V gene has CDR1 MNHNS and CDR2 SASEGT. The CDR3 has 14 residues. CDR3 sequence: CASGEQGHTTEAFF. In DNA, the CDR3 is TGTGCCAGCGGTGAACAAGGGCACACCACTGAAGCTTTCTTT.

V and J are TRBV19 and TRBJ2-7, with TRBD1 identical over 7 bases. The trim removed 4 bases at V and 3 bases at J, leaving 9 bases unmatched. In germline, CDR1 is LNHDA, CDR2 SQIVND (reference sequence). This CDR3 is 15 amino acids long. The DNA for the CDR3 is TGTGCCAGTAGTACCTTCGAGACAGGGATCTACGAGCAGTACTTC. Encoded protein: CASSTFETGIYEQYF.

In this sample, this clonotype turned up many times. The V gene is TRBV28, the J gene TRBJ1-1; D unresolved. Per the germline V gene, CDR1 is MDHEN and CDR2 is SYDVKM. V dropped 2 bases and J dropped 6 bases, with 10 bases sitting between them. There are 13 residues in the CDR3. The CDR3 is CASSLIGRSEAFF. The CDR3, as DNA: TGTGCCAGCAGTTTAATCGGCAGATCTGAAGCTTTCTTT.

The sample holds one count of this clonotype. This sequence joins TRBV20-1 and TRBJ1-3; D is unresolved. This CDR3 is 15 amino acids long. Germline V gene data show CDR1 as DFQATT and CDR2 as SNEGSKA (reference sequence). Trimming cost V 0 bases and J 0 bases, with 9 bases left between them. CDR3 DNA sequence: TGCAGTGCTAGAGACTCGAAGAGCTCTGGAAACACCATATATTTT. Translation: CSARDSKSSGNTIYF.

The chain couples TRBV3-1 to TRBJ2-5; D ambiguous. V was clipped by 3 bases and J by 5 bases, with 7 bases between them. The CDR3 consists of 12 residues. In germline, CDR1 is LGHDT, CDR2 YNNKEL (reference sequence). Here the CDR3 reads CASSQSGETQYF. The CDR3 coding sequence is TGTGCCAGCAGCCAGTCCGGGGAGACCCAGTACTTC.

The table lists this clonotype with many counts. The CDR3 reads CAWGQGAREAFF. CDR3 sequence (DNA): TGTGCCTGGGGACAGGGGGCGAGGGAAGCTTTCTTT. The J gene is TRBJ1-1, the V gene TRBV30, with 11 bases identical to TRBD1. CDR3 size: 12 residues. Trimming cost V 5 bases and J 8 bases; bases outside gene matches: 4. In germline, CDR1 is GTSNPN, CDR2 SVGIG (reference sequence).

This clonotype was seen at least ten times. V is TRBV29-1 and J is TRBJ2-7, with 9 bases matching TRBD1. Germline CDR1 SQVTM, CDR2 ANQGSEA. Unmatched junction bases numbered 7, after V lost 5 bases and J lost 2 bases. This CDR3 is built from 14 residues. The CDR3 DNA follows: TGCAGCGTTAAGACAGGGGGTCCTACCTACGAGCAGTACTTC. Protein sequence: CSVKTGGPTYEQYF.

In DNA, the CDR3 is TGTGCCAGCACGCCAGAGAGCAATCAGCCCCAGCATTTT. Translation gives CASTPESNQPQHF. The rearrangement uses TRBV2 and TRBJ1-5; D is unclear. V lost 7 bases, J lost 1 base, and 8 bases lay in between. The germline V gene has CDR1 SNHLY and CDR2 FYNNEI. The CDR3 is 13 residues long.

This clonotype was seen ten or more times. CDR3 protein: CSALGRDNSPLHF. CDR3 DNA: TGCAGTGCTTTGGGTCGCGATAATTCACCCCTCCACTTT. The rearrangement joins TRBV20-1 to TRBJ1-6; D gene unclear. Trimming shortened V by 5 bases and J by 5 bases, and 10 bases separated the two germline ends. The CDR3 has 13 amino acids. CDR1 is DFQATT and CDR2 is SNEGSKA in the germline V gene (reference sequence).

At least ten counts were recorded for this clonotype. The gene calls are TRBV6-5 and TRBJ1-1; 7 bases align to TRBD1. The length of the CDR3 is 14 residues. V shed 7 bases, J shed 5 bases, and the junction held 10 bases outside the gene matches. The germline CDR1 and CDR2 sequences are MNHEY and SVGAGI. The CDR3 DNA sequence: TGTGCCAGCACCTGGCAGGGGGAGGGTACTGAAGCTTTCTTT. Its translation is CASTWQGEGTEAFF.